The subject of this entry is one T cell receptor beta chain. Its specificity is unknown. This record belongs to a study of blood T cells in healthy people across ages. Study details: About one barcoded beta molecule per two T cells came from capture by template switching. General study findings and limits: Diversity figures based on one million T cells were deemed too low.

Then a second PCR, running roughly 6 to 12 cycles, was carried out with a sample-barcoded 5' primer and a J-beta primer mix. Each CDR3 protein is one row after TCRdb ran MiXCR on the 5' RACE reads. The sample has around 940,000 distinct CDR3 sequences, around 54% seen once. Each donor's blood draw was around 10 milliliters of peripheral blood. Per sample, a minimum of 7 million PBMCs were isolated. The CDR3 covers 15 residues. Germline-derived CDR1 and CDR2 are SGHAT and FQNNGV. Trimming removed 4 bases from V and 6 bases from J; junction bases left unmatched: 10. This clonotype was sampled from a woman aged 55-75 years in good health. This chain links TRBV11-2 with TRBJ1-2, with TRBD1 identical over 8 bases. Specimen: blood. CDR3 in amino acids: CASSSTGTGYHGYTF. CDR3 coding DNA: TGTGCCAGCAGCTCAACCGGGACAGGTTATCATGGCTACACCTTC. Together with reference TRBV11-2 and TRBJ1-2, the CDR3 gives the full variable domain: EAGVAQSPRYKIIEKRQSVAFWCNPISGHATLYWYQQILGQGPKLLIQFQNNGVVDDSQLPKDRFSAERLKGVDSTLKIQPAKLEDSAVYLCASSSTGTGYHGYTFGSGTRLTVV.